This is a list of T cell receptor beta chains from one sample in a study of vaccination and CD4 T cells after COVID-19. Each CDR3 protein is one row after TCRdb ran MiXCR on the PCR reads. The top ten hold approximately 26% of the sample, which has under 25,000 distinct CDR3 sequences, roughly 40% seen once. These receptors' antigens are unknown. The specimen comprised CD4+ T cells from blood, cultured in vitro, sampled before SARS-CoV-2 vaccination. Every receptor here comes from a human donor who had recovered from COVID-19. Both conserved end residues are part of each CDR3. D genes are given only for firm matches. Rows give clone size only sometimes, using once, few, many, or a class for an expanded clone.

j_gene,abundance,v_gene,len,d_gene,CDR3aa,CDR3nt
TRBJ2-1,.,TRBV7-2,11,.,CASSPHNEQFF,TGTGCCAGCAGCCCCCACAATGAGCAGTTCTTC
TRBJ2-3,few,TRBV11-2,16,TRBD1,CASSSSTGWATDTQYF,TGTGCCAGCAGCTCGTCGACAGGGTGGGCAACAGATACGCAGTATTTT
TRBJ1-2,few,TRBV20-1,11,.,CSAKPSYGYTF,TGCAGTGCTAAGCCATCCTATGGCTACACCTTC
TRBJ2-3,.,TRBV7-2,14,.,CASSHYRDTDPQYF,TGCGCCAGCAGCCATTACCGGGATACAGATCCGCAGTATTTT
TRBJ2-1,once,TRBV11-1,12,.,CASRHSGNEQFF,TGTGCCAGCAGGCATTCGGGGAATGAGCAGTTCTTC
TRBJ2-5,.,TRBV24-1,16,.,CATSEQSATGQETQYF,TGTGCCACCAGTGAACAGTCCGCGACAGGTCAAGAGACCCAGTACTTC
TRBJ1-1,.,TRBV20-1,14,TRBD1,CSASQGAGGTEAFF,TGCAGTGCTTCACAGGGGGCAGGGGGCACTGAAGCTTTCTTT
TRBJ2-7,.,TRBV12-3/TRBV12-4,15,.,CASSFIQGLTYEQYF,TGTGCCAGCAGTTTTATACAGGGCCTTACCTACGAGCAGTACTTC
TRBJ2-7,.,TRBV12-3/TRBV12-4,11,.,CASSLRSEQYF,TGTGCCAGCAGTTTAAGGAGCGAGCAGTACTTC
TRBJ1-5,.,TRBV12-3/TRBV12-4,15,.,CASSVGVSGNQPQHF,TGTGCCAGCAGTGTCGGCGTCTCCGGCAATCAGCCCCAGCATTTT
TRBJ1-2,.,TRBV5-6,15,TRBD1,CASSLPPGQGPGYTF,TGTGCCAGCAGCTTACCCCCTGGACAGGGCCCGGGCTACACCTTC
TRBJ2-1,.,TRBV14,13,TRBD2,CASSQALAGYQFF,TGTGCCAGCAGCCAAGCCCTAGCGGGCTACCAGTTCTTC
TRBJ2-6,few,TRBV19,15,.,CASSARQAGANVLTF,TGTGCCAGTAGTGCTAGACAGGCTGGGGCCAACGTCCTGACTTTC
TRBJ1-5,few,TRBV19,16,.,CASSLGTPELYQPQHF,TGTGCCAGTAGTCTGGGGACACCCGAACTCTATCAGCCCCAGCATTTT
TRBJ1-2,.,TRBV20-1,14,TRBD1,CSVQALGGSYGYTF,TGCAGTGTCCAAGCATTAGGGGGCAGCTATGGCTACACCTTC
TRBJ1-6,few,TRBV6-5,16,.,CASSSMRSSYNSPLHF,TGTGCCAGCAGTTCCATGCGGAGCTCCTATAATTCACCCCTCCACTTT
TRBJ1-2,.,TRBV5-4,14,.,CASSLRGGYYGYTF,TGTGCCAGCAGCTTGAGGGGTGGGTACTATGGCTACACCTTC
TRBJ2-1,.,TRBV15,16,.,CATSNPSTPNYNEQFF,TGTGCCACCAGCAACCCATCGACACCTAACTACAATGAGCAGTTCTTC
TRBJ2-2,few,TRBV20-1,13,.,CSARDSGPGELFF,TGCAGTGCTAGAGATTCAGGGCCCGGGGAGCTGTTTTTT
TRBJ2-5,.,TRBV11-2,13,.,CASSLAGMETQYF,TGTGCCAGCAGCCTCGCGGGGATGGAGACCCAGTACTTC
TRBJ2-7,.,TRBV28,11,.,CASSVNYEQYF,TGTGCCAGCAGTGTAAATTACGAGCAGTACTTC
TRBJ2-1,.,TRBV12-3/TRBV12-4,13,.,CASSRLAGNEQFF,TGTGCCAGCAGCCGGCTAGCCGGGAATGAGCAGTTCTTC
TRBJ2-2,.,TRBV4-3,15,.,CASSHYREGNGELFF,TGCGCCAGCAGCCATTACAGGGAGGGGAACGGGGAGCTGTTTTTT
TRBJ2-5,few,TRBV12-3/TRBV12-4,18,TRBD2,CASSASAAGALGQETQYF,TGTGCCAGCAGTGCATCAGCAGCGGGGGCCCTCGGGCAAGAGACCCAGTACTTC
TRBJ1-2,.,TRBV12-3/TRBV12-4,13,.,CASSPQGHYGYTF,TGTGCCAGCAGTCCACAGGGCCACTATGGCTACACCTTC
TRBJ2-7,.,TRBV6-2/TRBV6-3,16,.,CASSSARTRDSYEQYF,TGTGCCAGCAGTAGTGCGAGGACAAGAGATTCCTACGAGCAGTACTTC
TRBJ2-3,.,TRBV5-1,15,TRBD1,CASSLRTGGGDTQYF,TGCGCCAGCAGCTTGAGGACAGGGGGAGGGGATACGCAGTATTTT
TRBJ2-2,.,TRBV29-1,15,.,CSVRRPTGNTGELFF,TGCAGCGTACGCAGACCTACAGGGAACACCGGGGAGCTGTTTTTT
TRBJ1-2,.,TRBV20-1,13,.,CSASVEGGYGYTF,TGCAGTGCTAGTGTGGAGGGAGGCTATGGCTACACCTTC
TRBJ2-1,.,TRBV6-2/TRBV6-3,15,TRBD1,CASSRRQGVYNEQFF,TGTGCCAGCAGTCGACGACAGGGGGTTTACAATGAGCAGTTCTTC
TRBJ1-1,few,TRBV20-1,9,TRBD1,CSAGTGAFF,TGCAGTGCCGGGACAGGCGCTTTCTTT
TRBJ2-7,.,TRBV6-2/TRBV6-3,13,TRBD1,CASGTGDNYEQYF,TGTGCCAGCGGGACAGGGGACAACTACGAGCAGTACTTC
TRBJ1-6,.,TRBV19,16,.,CASSIFTGMSNSPLHF,TGTGCCAGTAGTATATTTACAGGGATGAGTAATTCACCCCTCCACTTT
TRBJ2-3,.,TRBV7-2,13,.,CASLIPSTDTQYF,TGTGCCAGTTTAATTCCTAGCACAGATACGCAGTATTTT
TRBJ2-5,few,TRBV11-1,13,TRBD1,CASSRDRGETQYF,TGTGCCAGCAGCCGGGACAGGGGCGAGACCCAGTACTTC
TRBJ1-2,large,TRBV27,18,.,CASSHFKEGRSQGYGYTF,TGTGCCAGCAGTCACTTTAAAGAGGGACGGTCTCAGGGCTATGGCTACACCTTC
TRBJ2-1,.,TRBV7-3,14,.,CASSSGDPYNEQFF,TGTGCCAGCAGTTCCGGCGACCCATACAATGAGCAGTTCTTC
TRBJ1-6,.,TRBV20-1,16,.,CSALPMAGSYNSPLHF,TGCAGTGCTTTGCCTATGGCGGGATCATATAATTCACCCCTCCACTTT
TRBJ2-7,.,TRBV6-6,15,TRBD2,CASSLSGGTTYEQYF,TGTGCCAGCAGCCTTAGCGGGGGGACTACCTACGAGCAGTACTTC
TRBJ2-7,.,TRBV11-3,16,.,CASSLDGGNSLGEQYF,TGTGCCAGCAGCTTAGACGGGGGAAACTCCCTGGGTGAGCAGTACTTC
TRBJ2-3,.,TRBV7-3,13,.,CASSLPGPDTQYF,TGTGCCAGCAGCTTACCGGGTCCAGATACGCAGTATTTT
TRBJ2-7,.,TRBV4-2,18,TRBD2,CASSQVGLAGKSSYEQYF,TGTGCCAGCAGCCAAGTGGGACTAGCGGGCAAAAGCTCCTACGAGCAGTACTTC
TRBJ2-5,.,TRBV5-4,13,.,CASSSVRQETQYF,TGTGCCAGCAGCTCCGTTCGGCAAGAGACCCAGTACTTC
TRBJ2-7,.,TRBV27,13,.,CASSFGGPSEQYF,TGTGCCAGCAGTTTTGGGGGGCCGAGCGAGCAGTACTTC
TRBJ2-2,.,TRBV6-5,14,.,CASSLMGAAGELFF,TGTGCCAGCAGTTTAATGGGGGCAGCCGGGGAGCTGTTTTTT
TRBJ1-5,.,TRBV19,15,.,CASSIVATRGQPQHF,TGTGCCAGTAGTATAGTTGCGACCCGGGGGCAGCCCCAGCATTTT
TRBJ2-5,few,TRBV11-3,18,.,CASSSRGGPTLGGETQYF,TGTGCCAGCAGCTCCCGTGGTGGACCCACTCTTGGGGGAGAGACCCAGTACTTC
TRBJ2-5,few,TRBV20-1,16,.,CSARGWGPREGETQYF,TGCAGTGCTAGAGGATGGGGCCCAAGAGAGGGAGAGACCCAGTACTTC
TRBJ2-5,few,TRBV7-2,14,.,CASSRVRGQETQYF,TGTGCCAGCAGCCGCGTTCGGGGCCAAGAGACCCAGTACTTC
TRBJ2-2,.,TRBV7-3,14,.,CASSLNKNTGELFF,TGTGCCAGCAGCTTAAACAAGAACACTGGGGAGCTGTTTTTT
TRBJ1-6,.,TRBV5-1,15,.,CASSLFSGGESPLHF,TGCGCCAGCAGCTTGTTTTCCGGGGGAGAATCACCCCTCCACTTT
TRBJ1-1,.,TRBV20-1,12,.,CSARDIRTEAFF,TGCAGTGCTAGAGATATTAGGACTGAAGCTTTCTTT
TRBJ1-2,.,TRBV12-3/TRBV12-4,13,.,CASSRGRPYGYTF,TGTGCCAGCAGTCGGGGGAGACCCTATGGCTACACCTTC